A selection of T cell receptor beta chains follows, all from one sample in a study of blood T cell repertoires in COVID-19. Libraries were prepared by immunoSEQ multiplex PCR; TCRdb keeps only in-frame clonotypes and omits some of them. This sample has about 210,000 clones, with roughly 88% found just once. The specimen sequenced was peripheral blood. These receptors all stem from a man aged 45 to 65 with active or convalescent COVID-19. The CDR3 runs from the conserved cysteine through the conserved F or W. Each record gives: V gene, J gene, clone size, D gene, CDR3 protein, CDR3 DNA. D genes are given only for firm matches. Size values are once, few and many counts, or a class for expanded clones, and some rows have none.

>TRBV4-3|TRBJ2-7|.|TRBD2
CASSPGLAGGPVYEQYF
TGCGCCAGCAGCCCGGGACTAGCGGGAGGGCCGGTCTACGAGCAGTACTTC
>TRBV6-1|TRBJ1-2|.|.
CASSEYAGANYGYTF
TGTGCCAGCAGTGAATATGCAGGCGCGAACTATGGCTACACCTTC
>TRBV3-1/TRBV3-2|TRBJ2-7|.|TRBD2
CASSRGTSGTTQPNEQYF
TGTGCCAGCAGCCGCGGGACTAGCGGTACCACCCAACCCAACGAGCAGTACTTC
>TRBV4-1|TRBJ2-7|few|TRBD2
CASSQVAGAAYEQYF
TGCGCCAGCAGCCAAGTAGCGGGGGCCGCCTACGAGCAGTACTTC
>TRBV18|TRBJ2-2|.|TRBD1
CASSHRDRVTPDGELFF
TGTGCCAGCTCCCACCGGGACAGGGTAACCCCCGACGGGGAGCTGTTTTTT
>TRBV2|TRBJ2-7|.|.
CASSGVGGSYEQYF
TGTGCCAGCAGTGGGGTGGGGGGCTCCTACGAGCAGTACTTC
>TRBV29-1|TRBJ2-7|.|TRBD2
CSGTGTSRNEQYF
TGCAGCGGGACCGGGACTAGTCGGAACGAGCAGTACTTC
>TRBV28|TRBJ1-2|.|TRBD1
CASSLIGTGGPLYGYTF
TGTGCCAGCAGTTTAATTGGGACAGGGGGGCCACTCTATGGCTACACCTTC
>TRBV11-3|TRBJ2-1|.|.
CASSLDGQRRGEQFF
TGTGCCAGCAGCTTAGATGGCCAGCGGAGGGGTGAGCAGTTCTTC
>TRBV27|TRBJ1-4|.|.
CASSEAVGGNEKLFF
TGTGCCAGCAGTGAGGCAGTCGGGGGGAATGAAAAACTGTTTTTT